This TCR beta chain was documented in a study of blood T cell repertoires in COVID-19. With 1 base removed from V and 0 bases from J, the gap between germline ends came to 11 bases. The CDR3 totals 16 residues. CDR1 and CDR2 from the germline V gene are SNHLY and FYNNEI. Authors' data handling: Cell counts per sample came from amplifying reference gene primers. Sequencing was performed with immunoSEQ multiplex PCR; in TCRdb, only in-frame clones are kept and a portion is missing. That table gives V, J and clone size, and the DNA gave D and trimming. The sample yields approximately 490,000 clones, 70% to 90% seen once.

The receptor was derived from a woman in her fifties or sixties who had recovered from COVID-19. The sequenced sample was PBMCs or T cells enriched from blood (not recorded which). The chain couples TRBV2 to TRBJ2-3; D is possibly TRBD2 (6 bases). The CDR3 nucleotides read TGTGCCAGCAGTGAAGGCCTAGCGCGTAGCACAGATACGCAGTATTTT. Protein sequence: CASSEGLARSTDTQYF.